The subject of this entry is one T cell receptor beta chain. Its target is not known. This sample was taken from a study of cytomegalovirus exposure and HLA in healthy donors. Regarding the study as a whole: Later, TCR association rates were found to vary by HLA locus, highest for DRB1 and lowest for HLA-C. Most TCR beta V segments were productive about 87% or about 30% of the time in an earlier analysis. Across donors, presence/absence analyses took sequencing depth to be roughly uniform.

PCR employed 60 Vbeta and 13 Jbeta primers. Clones were sequenced by immunoSEQ multiplex PCR, and TCRdb holds only the in-frame ones, with some missing. Of 150,000 or so clones listed, roughly 77% were seen once; the top ten hold 1%. The source material was PBMCs. This TCR derives from a woman between 50 and 59 years old in good health and CMV-seropositive.

CDR3 nucleotides: TGTGCCAGCAGTTTAAACAGGGGGCGCGAGACCCAGTACTTC. Its translation is CASSLNRGRETQYF. The chain uses TRBV28 and TRBJ2-5; 9 bases are shared with TRBD1. Looked up from germline, CDR1 is MDHEN and CDR2 is SYDVKM. The CDR3 contains 14 residues. The J segment lost 5 bases and the V segment lost 2 bases, leaving 3 bases of the junction unmatched.